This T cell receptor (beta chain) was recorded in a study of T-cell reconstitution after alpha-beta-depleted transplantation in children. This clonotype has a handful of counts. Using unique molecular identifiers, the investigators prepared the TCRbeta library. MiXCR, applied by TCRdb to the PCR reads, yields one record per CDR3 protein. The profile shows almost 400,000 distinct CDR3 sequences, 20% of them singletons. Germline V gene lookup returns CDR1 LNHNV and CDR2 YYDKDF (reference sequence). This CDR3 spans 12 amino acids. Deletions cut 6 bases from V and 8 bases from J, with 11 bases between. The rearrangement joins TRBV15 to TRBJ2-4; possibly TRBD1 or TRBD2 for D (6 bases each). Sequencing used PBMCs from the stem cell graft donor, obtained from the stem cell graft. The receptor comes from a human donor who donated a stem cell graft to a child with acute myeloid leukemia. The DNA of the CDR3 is TGTGCCACCAGGGGGGGCGGGGACATTCAGTACTTC. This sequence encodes CATRGGGDIQYF.